The next 32 T cell receptor beta chains were all read from a single sample in a study of T cells in Graves' hyperthyroidism and ophthalmopathy. Amplified TCR beta CDR3 regions derived from RNA transcripts. During a first-round RT-PCR of the TCR CDR3, the HTBI primer set was used. One entry per CDR3 protein, called by TCRdb with MiXCR from the multiplex PCR reads. Of around 700,000 distinct CDR3 sequences in the sample, around a third are singletons; the top ten hold around a third. The specimen was blood. Receptors were obtained from a woman aged 40 to 55 with Graves' hyperthyroidism.

In its sample, this clonotype was seen once. The chain links TRBV25-1 to TRBJ2-5, with D possibly TRBD1 on 5 matching bases. The CDR3 is 15 amino acids. The V end was cut by 7 bases, the J end by 10 bases, with 25 bases between. Germline-derived CDR1 and CDR2 are MGHDK and SYGVNS. CDR3 loop: CASIGRVSQESNQYF. The CDR3 bases are TGTGCCAGCATCGGCAGGGTGAGCCAAGAGTCCAACCAGTACTTC.

The V gene is TRBV7-9, the J gene TRBJ1-4; unclear D gene. This CDR3 region has 17 residues. Germline V gives CDR1 SEHNR, CDR2 FQNEAQ (reference sequence). Trimming shortened V by 1 base and J by 0 bases, and 12 bases separated the two germline ends. DNA for the CDR3: TGTGCCAGCAGCTTAGGTAGAGAGCTTGCAACTAATGAAAAACTGTTTTTT. Its translation is CASSLGRELATNEKLFF. The full variable domain, completed using reference TRBV7-9 and TRBJ1-4, is DTGVSQNPRHKITKRGQNVTFRCDPISEHNRLYWYRQTLGQGPEFLTYFQNEAQLEKSRLLSDRFSAERPKGSFSTLEIQRTEQGDSAMYLCASSLGRELATNEKLFFGSGTQLSVL.

This clonotype was seen repeatedly, ten times or more. The gene calls are TRBV10-1 and TRBJ2-2, with D tentatively TRBD1 (5 bases). Germline-derived CDR1 and CDR2 are WNHNN and SYGVQD (reference sequence). The CDR3 runs to 13 residues. V was shortened by 5 bases and J by 3 bases, with 7 bases between the two germline ends. CDR3 in amino acids: CASSRQYTGELFF. The CDR3 coding sequence is TGCGCCAGCAGTCGACAGTACACCGGGGAGCTGTTTTTT.

This clonotype was picked up many times. The gene calls are TRBV29-1 and TRBJ1-2; a weak D match, TRBD1 (5 bases). Germline V gene data show CDR1 as SQVTM and CDR2 as ANQGSEA. The CDR3 contains 12 residues. Trimming left V 3 bases short and J 4 bases short, with 9 bases between. CDR3: CSVDQGSYGYTF. In DNA form, the CDR3 reads TGCAGCGTTGACCAGGGTAGCTATGGCTACACCTTC.

Of note for this clonotype: Given a much more abundant clone one base away, this may be a read error. The CDR3 does not end in the conserved phenylalanine or tryptophan, so this is likely a read error. The V and J genes are TRBV7-9 and TRBJ2-5, with TRBD2 identical over 13 bases. The CDR3 is 19 amino acids. CDR1 and CDR2 from the germline V gene are SEHNR and FQNEAQ (reference sequence). V trimming: 3 bases; J trimming: 0 bases; junction bases outside the gene matches: 10. The CDR3 coding sequence is TGTGCCAGCAGCTTGCCGGGACTAGCGGGACGAACGTACCAAGAGACCCAGTACTAC. This sequence encodes CASSLPGLAGRTYQETQYY.

Concerning this clonotype: The conserved phenylalanine or tryptophan is not found at the CDR3 terminus, so this likely reflects a read error. The limits of the CDR3 on the DNA are not certain, so only TCRdb's listed CDR3 is given. This chain links TRBV7-2 with TRBJ2-5; the table's D call of TRBD2 was not tested on the DNA. Germline CDR1 reads SGHTA; CDR2 reads FQGNSA. The length of the CDR3 is 9 amino acids, counting both ends. The CDR3: CASSPAGTS.

This clonotype has a handful of counts. This chain links TRBV2 with TRBJ2-2, with 11 bases aligning to TRBD2. The CDR3 is 17 amino acids. The germline gives CDR1 SNHLY, CDR2 FYNNEI. Trimming at V came to 3 bases and at J to 2 bases, leaving 5 bases not matched to a gene. This chain's CDR3 is CASSDRTSGGNTGELFF. The DNA for the CDR3 is TGTGCCAGCAGTGACCGAACTAGCGGGGGTAACACCGGGGAGCTGTTTTTT.

The chain has TRBV29-1 and TRBJ2-3; unclear D gene. From germline, CDR1 is SQVTM and CDR2 ANQGSEA. The CDR3 has 12 residues. Trimming pared 4 bases from V and 4 bases from J, leaving 9 bases between. The CDR3, as DNA: TGCAGCGTTGCCGGCGGCCCAGATACGCAGTATTTT. Translating gives CSVAGGPDTQYF.

Notes on this clonotype: A much larger clone lies a single base off, so this may be a read error. V is TRBV7-9 and J is TRBJ2-5; the match to TRBD2 covers 10 bases. This CDR3 spans 14 amino acids. Germline V lookup: CDR1 SEHNR, CDR2 FQNEAQ (reference sequence). V was pared by 7 bases and J by 5 bases, with 7 bases of the junction left unmatched. CDR3 amino acids: CASILGTSDETQYF. The CDR3 DNA reads TGTGCCAGCATCCTCGGGACTAGCGATGAGACCCAGTACTTC.

This clonotype has more than one count but fewer than ten. The chain employs TRBV24-1 and TRBJ2-7, with 7 bases lining up with TRBD1. CDR3 size: 14 residues. Germline CDR1 reads KGHDR; CDR2 reads SFDVKD. J lost 6 bases, V lost 11 bases, and 15 bases had no gene match. CDR3 region: CASTPKTGLLEQYF. CDR3 coding DNA: TGTGCCAGCACCCCGAAGACAGGGCTCCTCGAGCAGTACTTC.

As regards this clonotype: Its ends do not fully match the called genes, so a read error is possible. The CDR3 spells CASSSAGGGIYGYTF. In nucleotides, the CDR3 is TGTGCCAGTAGTTCCGCGGGAGGGGGCATCTATGGTTACACCTTC. The genes are TRBV19 and TRBJ1-2; 7 nucleotides agree with TRBD1. The CDR3 totals 15 residues. Germline-derived CDR1 and CDR2 are LNHDA and SQIVND (reference sequence).

The rearrangement links TRBV14 to TRBJ2-7; 7 bases align to TRBD1. V shed 0 bases and J 7 bases; nucleotides not matched to a gene: 12. Germline CDR1 and CDR2: SGHDN and FVKESK. The CDR3 consists of 16 residues. Written as DNA, the CDR3 is TGTGCCAGCAGCCAAGAGGACAGGTGGGGTATCTGGGAGCAGTACTTC. This encodes CASSQEDRWGIWEQYF.

In its sample, this clonotype was seen a few times. V gene TRBV3-1 combines with J gene TRBJ1-1; possible D gene TRBD1, 6 bases. Germline CDR1 is LGHDT and CDR2 is YNNKEL (reference sequence). The CDR3 runs 15 residues. V shed 5 bases and J shed 0 bases, with 13 bases lying between them. CDR3 in amino acids: CASSVETGLNTEAFF. CDR3 DNA sequence: TGTGCCAGCAGCGTGGAGACAGGCCTGAACACTGAAGCTTTCTTT.

In this sample, this clonotype turned up many times. The chain uses TRBV7-6 and TRBJ2-7, with D perhaps assigned TRBD1 or TRBD2 (5 bases each). CDR3 size: 14 residues. Trimming shortened V by 4 bases and J by 3 bases, and 13 bases separated the two germline ends. Germline V CDR1 and CDR2: SGHVS, FNYEAQ. The CDR3 sequence is CASSSGVGDYEQYF. The CDR3 nucleotides read TGTGCCAGCAGCTCCGGGGTGGGGGACTACGAGCAGTACTTC. Full variable domain (rest looked up from reference TRBV7-6 and TRBJ2-7): GAGVSQSPRYKVTKRGQDVALRCDPISGHVSLYWYRQALGQGPEFLTYFNYEAQQDKSGLPNDRFSAERPEGSISTLTIQRTEQRDSAMYRCASSSGVGDYEQYFGPGTRLTVT.

In this sample, this clonotype turned up many times. The chain uses TRBV12-3 or TRBV12-4 and TRBJ1-1; D possibly corresponds to TRBD1 (5 bases). The CDR3 consists of 15 residues. The V end was cut by 4 bases, the J end by 3 bases, with 15 bases between. The CDR3 nucleotides are TGTGCCAGCAGTTCCGGGGGACGTGGGGACACTGAAGCTTTCTTT. Its protein is CASSSGGRGDTEAFF.

In its sample, this clonotype was seen a few times. The J gene is TRBJ2-7, the V gene TRBV5-6; tentatively, D is TRBD1 or TRBD2 (6 bases each). Trimming pared 2 bases from V and 4 bases from J, leaving 13 bases between. The CDR3 totals 14 residues. Germline CDR1 SGHDT, CDR2 YYEEEE. This CDR3 reads CASSFGGAGYEQYF. The CDR3 DNA follows: TGTGCCAGCAGCTTCGGGGGCGCAGGGTACGAGCAGTACTTC. Filled out from reference TRBV5-6 and TRBJ2-7, the complete variable domain reads DAGVTQSPTHLIKTRGQQVTLRCSPKSGHDTVSWYQQALGQGPQFIFQYYEEEERQRGNFPDRFSGHQFPNYSSELNVNALLLGDSALYLCASSFGGAGYEQYFGPGTRLTVT.

The J gene is TRBJ2-7, the V gene TRBV5-1; 7 bases fit TRBD1. Germline V gene lookup returns CDR1 SGHRS and CDR2 YFSETQ. J lost 5 bases, V lost 0 bases, and 2 bases had no gene match. The CDR3 length is 13 residues. The CDR3 nucleotides are TGCGCCAGCAGCTTGGGCAGGGGGAACGAGCAGTACTTC. It specifies CASSLGRGNEQYF.

With regard to this clonotype: A much larger clone is a single base away; this may be a read error. The CDR3 does not end in the conserved phenylalanine or tryptophan, so this is likely a read error. This chain connects TRBV11-2 to TRBJ2-5; TRBD2 matches 13 bases. CDR1 is SGHAT, CDR2 FQNNGV, per germline. This CDR3 is built from 15 residues. The junction had 3 bases not matched to a gene; V was cut back by 3 bases and J by 5 bases. The CDR3 DNA is TGTGCCAGCAGCTTGGGACTAGCGGGGAAGGAGACCCAGTACCTC. This translates into CASSLGLAGKETQYL.

The chain has TRBV2 and TRBJ1-4; 8 nucleotides agree with TRBD1. The CDR3 runs 15 residues. V lost 5 bases and J lost 8; bases outside the gene matches: 10. The germline CDR1 and CDR2 sequences are SNHLY and FYNNEI. CDR3 residues: CASSRRTGTSEKLFF. The CDR3 DNA sequence: TGTGCCAGCAGTCGCCGGACAGGGACATCCGAAAAACTGTTTTTT.

Of note for this clonotype: Sequence at one end of the junction differs from germline and may be a read error. This chain connects TRBV5-1 to TRBJ2-7; tentatively, D is TRBD1 or TRBD2 (5 bases each). Germline-derived CDR1 and CDR2 are SGHRS and YFSETQ. The CDR3 length is 15 residues. The CDR3 DNA follows: TGTGCCAGCAGCCGGGGACCTAAAGAAAGGGTAACGATGTACTTC. This gives the protein CASSRGPKERVTMYF.

This chain joins TRBV12-3 or TRBV12-4 and TRBJ1-1; maybe TRBD1 (6 bases). With 5 bases removed from V and 0 bases from J, the gap between germline ends came to 13 bases. The CDR3 extends over 15 amino acids. The CDR3 nucleotides read TGTGCCAGCAGTCTTGAGACAGGAGTGAACACTGAAGCTTTCTTT. Translating gives CASSLETGVNTEAFF.

This clonotype was seen ten or more times. The genes are TRBV10-3 and TRBJ1-5; D unclear. Germline V gene sequence: CDR1 ENHRY, CDR2 SYGVKD. The CDR3 covers 12 residues. Deletions cut 2 bases from V and 5 bases from J, with 4 bases between. CDR3 loop: CAISETDQPQHF. In DNA, the CDR3 is TGTGCCATCAGTGAGACCGATCAGCCCCAGCATTTT.

This clonotype was detected once. The chain is built from TRBV20-1 and TRBJ1-1; TRBD1 might be the D (5 bases). The CDR3 runs to 14 residues. Trimming shortened V by 2 bases and J by 1 base, and 11 bases separated the two germline ends. CDR1 is DFQATT, CDR2 SNEGSKA, per germline (reference sequence). CDR3 sequence reads: CSARLQEANTEAFF. As DNA, the CDR3 is TGCAGTGCTAGATTACAGGAGGCGAACACTGAAGCTTTCTTT.

The chain recombines TRBV7-2 with TRBJ1-1; 8 bases are a match to TRBD1. This CDR3 is built from 15 residues. Trimming cost V 1 base and J 5 bases; bases outside gene matches: 6. Germline-derived CDR1 and CDR2 are SGHTA and FQGNSA. The DNA of the CDR3 is TGTGCCAGCAGCTTAGACAACAGGGGGTATACTGAAGCTTTCTTT. Its protein is CASSLDNRGYTEAFF.

A word on this clonotype: Since a much larger clone is just one base distant, this may be a read error. The J gene is TRBJ1-1, the V gene TRBV29-1; D gene ambiguous. The CDR3 is made up of 12 amino acids. Per germline, CDR1 SQVTM and CDR2 ANQGSEA. The V end was cut by 0 bases, the J end by 11 bases, with 13 bases between. The CDR3 DNA reads as TGCAGCGTTGAAGATGTCGGCCCGCTCGCTTTCTTT. This encodes CSVEDVGPLAFF.

This clonotype was seen only once. Lacking the conserved final phenylalanine or tryptophan, this CDR3 likely reflects a read error. The chain is built from TRBV10-2 and TRBJ2-5, with 9 bases matching TRBD2. The germline gives CDR1 WSHSY, CDR2 SAAADI. The CDR3 is 13 amino acids. With V trimmed by 1 base and J by 7 bases, 1 base remained unmatched. CDR3 nucleotides: TGCGCCAGCAGTGAGTTGCGGGAGGGGACCCAGTACCTC. Translation: CASSELREGTQYL.

In regard to this clonotype: This may be a read error: a much more frequent sequence differs by one nucleotide. V is TRBV24-1 and J is TRBJ2-2, with 10 bases lining up with TRBD1. CDR3 length: 18 residues. Per germline, CDR1 KGHDR and CDR2 SFDVKD. As DNA, the CDR3 is TGTGCCACCGGTGATACCCGCAAGGACAGGGGGAGGACCGGGGAGCTGTTTTTT. Protein sequence: CATGDTRKDRGRTGELFF.

Turning to this clonotype: This may be a read error, as it is one base from a much larger clone. The chain links TRBV19 to TRBJ2-2, with D unresolved. CDR1 is LNHDA and CDR2 is SQIVND in the germline V gene (reference sequence). The CDR3 runs to 12 residues. Trimming took off 3 bases at V and 7 bases at J, with 6 bases between the two ends. CDR3 nucleotides: TGTGCCAGTAGTATTAGAAACGGGGAGCTGTTTTTT. It translates to CASSIRNGELFF.

This clonotype was counted at least ten times. The V call is TRBV20-1, the J call TRBJ2-5; possible D gene TRBD2, 7 bases. V lost 6 bases to trimming and J lost 5 bases, with 22 bases between them. Germline CDR1 DFQATT, CDR2 SNEGSKA (reference sequence). The CDR3 has 15 amino acids. CDR3 loop: CSAQGGRGGLETQYF. CDR3 nucleotides: TGCAGTGCCCAAGGGGGGCGCGGGGGATTGGAGACCCAGTACTTC.

In regard to this clonotype: A single base separates this from a much larger clone, so it may be a read error. This chain links TRBV25-1 with TRBJ1-2; the D gene is possibly TRBD1 (5 bases). CDR1 and CDR2 (germline): MGHDK, SYGVNS. V gave up 9 bases and J gave up 2 bases, with 19 bases separating them. This CDR3 region has 15 residues. The chain's CDR3 is CASSIAGRDNYGYTF. CDR3 coding DNA: TGTGCCAGTAGTATAGCGGGACGCGACAACTATGGCTACACCTTC.

A few counts support this clonotype. The chain carries TRBV20-1 and TRBJ1-4; D remains ambiguous. The V and J ends lost 6 bases and 5 bases respectively, with 13 bases between them. The CDR3 sequence is 13 residues long. Germline assignment: CDR1 DFQATT and CDR2 SNEGSKA (reference sequence). CDR3 amino acids: CSAKYDLNEKLFF. The CDR3 DNA reads as TGCAGTGCAAAATACGACCTCAATGAAAAACTGTTTTTT.

In its sample, this clonotype was seen many times. The J gene is TRBJ2-2, the V gene TRBV7-2; D unresolved. V was trimmed by 5 bases and J by 8 bases, leaving 15 bases between them. The CDR3 is made up of 14 amino acids. Germline V lookup: CDR1 SGHTA, CDR2 FQGNSA. The CDR3 DNA reads as TGTGCCAGCAGCCCCAAATCGGTCGGTGGGGAGCTGTTTTTT. This sequence encodes CASSPKSVGGELFF.